The 25 T cell receptor beta chains listed next were all sequenced from one sample in a study of cytomegalovirus exposure and HLA in healthy donors. Primers: 60 Vbeta forward and 13 Jbeta reverse. The repertoire was sequenced with immunoSEQ multiplex PCR; TCRdb's copy has only in-frame clones and lacks some. The data contain tens of thousands of clones, more than 65% of them seen just once; the ten biggest clones take up roughly 1.1%. Input material: PBMCs. The receptors derive from a girl aged 2 to 9 in good health and CMV-seropositive.

The chain carries TRBV10-3 and TRBJ1-2, with a possible D match to TRBD1 (5 bases). With 4 bases removed from V and 6 bases from J, the gap between germline ends came to 15 bases. Germline CDR1 reads ENHRY; CDR2 reads SYGVKD. CDR3 length: 14 amino acids. The CDR3 nucleotides are TGTGCCATCAGTGGGTTGGAGGGGATCGATGGCTACACCTTC. Translated: CAISGLEGIDGYTF.

The chain links TRBV29-1 to TRBJ2-2; D gene uncertain. The CDR3 extends over 11 amino acids. V was trimmed by 7 bases and J by 0 bases, leaving 3 bases between them. In germline, CDR1 is SQVTM, CDR2 ANQGSEA. CDR3 sequence: CSGANTGELFF. For the CDR3, the DNA is TGCAGCGGAGCGAACACCGGGGAGCTGTTTTTT.

The J gene is TRBJ1-2, the V gene TRBV19, with 9 bases identical to TRBD1. The CDR3 is 15 residues long. Germline V gene lookup returns CDR1 LNHDA and CDR2 SQIVND (reference sequence). The junction had 5 bases not matched to a gene; V was cut back by 2 bases and J by 4 bases. CDR3 in amino acids: CASSISGQGSYGYTF. Here the CDR3 DNA reads TGTGCCAGTAGTATATCAGGACAGGGGTCCTATGGCTACACCTTC.

The genes are TRBV5-6 and TRBJ2-5; 8 bases match TRBD2. The closer fit of TRBJ2-7 to the DNA end suggests the J call may be wrong. Germline assignment: CDR1 SGHDT and CDR2 YYEEEE. This CDR3 spans 16 amino acids. CDR3 in amino acids: CASSGGSGRDPYEQYF. In DNA, the CDR3 is TGTGCCAGCAGCGGGGGAAGCGGGAGAGATCCCTACGAGCAGTACTTC.

The genes are TRBV28 and TRBJ1-1; possibly TRBD1 for D (5 bases). Looked up from germline, CDR1 is MDHEN and CDR2 is SYDVKM. Trimming pared 1 base from V and 10 bases from J, leaving 10 bases between. The CDR3 runs 12 residues. CDR3 protein: CASSLLDQGAFF. The CDR3 region has the DNA TGTGCCAGCAGTTTATTGGACCAGGGAGCTTTCTTT.

CDR3 nucleotide sequence: TGTGCCAGCAGTTCCTTTGTCGCGGAGAGCGGAGCTTTCTTT. Residues: CASSSFVAESGAFF. The J gene is TRBJ1-1, the V gene TRBV6-5; D gene uncertain. The germline V gene encodes CDR1 MNHEY and CDR2 SVGAGI. The CDR3 is made up of 14 amino acids. Trimming cost V 4 bases and J 10 bases, with 19 bases left between them.

The V call is TRBV25-1, the J call TRBJ2-1; TRBD2 agrees at 9 bases. The J segment lost 8 bases and the V segment lost 0 bases, leaving 14 bases of the junction unmatched. Germline loops: CDR1 MGHDK, CDR2 SYGVNS. CDR3 length equals 18 residues. Here the CDR3 reads CASSEYLGSGSVGDEQFF. As DNA, the CDR3 is TGTGCCAGCAGTGAATATTTGGGTAGCGGGAGCGTAGGGGATGAGCAGTTCTTC. Full variable domain (missing parts from reference TRBV25-1 and TRBJ2-1): EADIYQTPRYLVIGTGKKITLECSQTMGHDKMYWYQQDPGMELHLIHYSYGVNSTEKGDLSSESTVSRIRTEHFPLTLESARPSHTSQYLCASSEYLGSGSVGDEQFFGPGTRLTVL.

The rearrangement joins TRBV5-4 to TRBJ2-7, with 7 bases fitting TRBD2. The germline gives CDR1 SGHNT, CDR2 YYREEE (reference sequence). V was pared by 1 base and J by 2 bases, with 9 bases of the junction left unmatched. This CDR3 has 16 amino acids. CDR3 region: CASSLPLGEGPYEQYF. CDR3 nucleotide sequence: TGTGCCAGCAGCTTGCCTCTGGGGGAGGGCCCCTACGAGCAGTACTTC.

The CDR3 bases are TGTGCCAGCAGACCAGGGGTGAATGAGCAGTTCTTC. This encodes CASRPGVNEQFF. This chain connects TRBV6-1 to TRBJ2-1; perhaps TRBD1 as D (6 bases). Trimming took 6 bases from V and 7 from J, leaving 10 bases between them. The CDR3 has 12 residues. Germline V gene sequence: CDR1 MNHNS, CDR2 SASEGT.

CDR3 loop: CAWRVFGGGNEKLFF. CDR3 coding DNA: TGTGCCTGGAGGGTATTTGGGGGGGGTAATGAAAAACTGTTTTTT. The rearrangement uses TRBV30 and TRBJ1-4, with D possibly matching TRBD1 (5 bases). This CDR3 comprises 15 residues. V lost 3 bases and J 4 bases, leaving 15 bases between the germline ends. Germline-derived CDR1 and CDR2 are GTSNPN and SVGIG (reference sequence).

CDR3 sequence: CASRATIGGGASGELFF. As DNA, the CDR3 is TGTGCCAGCAGAGCCACTATCGGAGGGGGCGCATCCGGGGAGCTGTTTTTT. V usage is TRBV7-9 and J usage is TRBJ2-2; tentatively, D is TRBD1 (7 bases). CDR3 length: 17 residues. V was pared by 6 bases and J by 6 bases, with 23 bases between. CDR1 is SEHNR, CDR2 FQNEAQ, per germline (reference sequence).

This chain connects TRBV7-9 to TRBJ1-2, with 9 bases identical to TRBD1. The V segment lost 1 base and the J segment 8 bases; nucleotides outside the gene matches: 8. The CDR3 is made up of 15 amino acids. Germline V gives CDR1 SEHNR, CDR2 FQNEAQ (reference sequence). The CDR3 coding sequence is TGTGCCAGCAGCTTAGGTCAGGGGGACAGGGACGGCTACACCTTC. Its translation: CASSLGQGDRDGYTF.

With respect to this clone: At one boundary the junction diverges from the germline segment, which might be a read error. This chain joins TRBV29-1 and TRBJ1-2; D remains ambiguous. This CDR3 contains 11 residues. Germline V CDR1 and CDR2: SQVTM, ANQGSEA. CDR3 in amino acids: CTVGQVGGYTF. The CDR3 DNA reads TGCACCGTTGGGCAGGTCGGTGGCTACACCTTC. The full variable domain, rest sourced from reference TRBV29-1 and TRBJ1-2, is SAVISQKPSRDICQRGTSLTIQCQVDSQVTMMFWYRQQPGQSLTLIATANQGSEATYESGFVIDKFPISRPNLTFSTLTVSNMSPEDSSIYLCTVGQVGGYTFGSGTRLTVV.

The chain uses TRBV30 and TRBJ1-2; D is unresolved. Germline V gives CDR1 GTSNPN, CDR2 SVGIG (reference sequence). The CDR3 length is 13 residues. With 0 bases removed from V and 0 bases from J, the gap between germline ends came to 5 bases. CDR3 DNA sequence: TGTGCCTGGAGTGTAGACACTAACTATGGCTACACCTTC. It codes for CAWSVDTNYGYTF.

This chain links TRBV5-1 with TRBJ2-3, with TRBD1 identical over 7 bases. Trimming took 0 bases from V and 5 from J; bases not matched to a gene: 6. The germline CDR1 and CDR2 sequences are SGHRS and YFSETQ. The CDR3 is made up of 15 amino acids. This chain's CDR3 is CASSLGQGEGDTQYF. DNA for the CDR3: TGCGCCAGCAGCTTGGGACAGGGCGAGGGAGATACGCAGTATTTT.

V is TRBV21-1 and J is TRBJ2-5; TRBD2 is the table's D call, not checked against the DNA. TRBV21-1 is reported as a pseudogene. This CDR3 contains 16 residues. The CDR3: CARRLSGRVSQETQYF. The CDR3 region has the DNA TGTGCCAGGAGGCTTAGCGGGAGGGTTTCACAAGAGACCCAGTACTTC.

The J gene is TRBJ1-2, the V gene TRBV5-1, with D perhaps matching TRBD1 (5 bases). There are 14 residues in the CDR3. Germline V CDR1 and CDR2: SGHRS, YFSETQ. V was cut by 4 bases and J by 7 bases, with 17 bases left in between. DNA for the CDR3: TGCGCCAGCAGCCGTCTCGGAGGGGCTAGTGGCTACACCTTC. Its protein product is CASSRLGGASGYTF.

The table lists this clone with a count of one. V gene TRBV30 combines with J gene TRBJ1-4; no firm D call. From germline, CDR1 is GTSNPN and CDR2 SVGIG (reference sequence). CDR3 size: 16 residues. The V end lost 0 bases, the J end lost 8 bases, and 19 bases lay between the germline ends. DNA of the CDR3: TGTGCCTGGAGTGTACGACCTCGGGTCCCGAGGGAAAAACTGTTTTTT. Translating it yields CAWSVRPRVPREKLFF.

V and J are TRBV11-2 and TRBJ1-1; D gene unclear. Germline assignment: CDR1 SGHAT and CDR2 FQNNGV. Trimming stripped 3 bases from V and 1 base from J, with 9 bases between. This CDR3 has 14 residues. CDR3 DNA: TGTGCCAGCAGCTTGTTTCTTAAGAACACTGAAGCTTTCTTT. Translating it yields CASSLFLKNTEAFF.

As concerns this clone: Other DNA sequences of this sample code for an identical CDR3. The rearrangement links TRBV30 to TRBJ2-3, with 11 bases aligning to TRBD2. V dropped 1 base and J dropped 5; count of bases not matched to a gene: 5. Germline assignment: CDR1 GTSNPN and CDR2 SVGIG (reference sequence). The CDR3 has 15 amino acids. The CDR3 sequence: CAWSELAGVGDTQYF. CDR3 in DNA: TGTGCCTGGAGTGAACTAGCGGGAGTAGGAGATACGCAGTATTTT.

The CDR3 sequence: CASSPRQGEMYQPQHF. The CDR3 DNA sequence: TGTGCCAGCAGCCCCCGACAGGGCGAAATGTATCAGCCCCAGCATTTT. This chain uses TRBV27 with TRBJ1-5; 7 nucleotides align to TRBD1. J lost 5 bases, V lost 6 bases, and 13 bases had no gene match. This CDR3 region has 16 residues. Germline CDR1 reads MNHEY; CDR2 reads SMNVEV (reference sequence).

This clone qualifies as medium-sized. The chain links TRBV6-5 to TRBJ1-1, with D hard to call. The germline gives CDR1 MNHEY, CDR2 SVGAGI. CDR3 length: 13 amino acids. The ends were cut back, 4 bases at V and 3 bases at J, with 9 bases in the middle. The CDR3 region has the DNA TGTGCCAGCAGTTTACAGCCTGACACTGAAGCTTTCTTT. Amino acids: CASSLQPDTEAFF.

This rearrangement joins TRBV7-2 to TRBJ2-7, with D maybe TRBD2 (6 bases). V was clipped by 2 bases and J by 0 bases, with 20 bases between them. The CDR3 totals 18 residues. CDR1 SGHTA and CDR2 FQGNSA come from the germline V gene. The CDR3 region has the DNA TGTGCCAGCAGCTTACCCCTCGGGCGGGGCAGTCACTCCTACGAGCAGTACTTC. It is translated as CASSLPLGRGSHSYEQYF.

This chain links TRBV6-4 with TRBJ2-3, with D possibly being TRBD1 (6 bases). CDR1 and CDR2 (germline): MRHNA, SNTAGT. The CDR3 consists of 15 residues. V was cut by 3 bases and J by 1 base, with 11 bases left in between. The CDR3 sequence is CASSEDSGGTDTQYF. DNA for the CDR3: TGTGCCAGCAGTGAGGACAGTGGGGGCACAGATACGCAGTATTTT.

The V call is TRBV30, the J call TRBJ2-6; no clear D. The CDR3 runs 17 residues. V was clipped by 4 bases and J by 4 bases, with 20 bases between them. Germline loops: CDR1 GTSNPN, CDR2 SVGIG (reference sequence). CDR3 residues: CAWIRMYSSVGANVLTF. The CDR3 coding sequence is TGTGCCTGGATTCGGATGTACTCCAGCGTCGGGGCCAACGTCCTGACTTTC.